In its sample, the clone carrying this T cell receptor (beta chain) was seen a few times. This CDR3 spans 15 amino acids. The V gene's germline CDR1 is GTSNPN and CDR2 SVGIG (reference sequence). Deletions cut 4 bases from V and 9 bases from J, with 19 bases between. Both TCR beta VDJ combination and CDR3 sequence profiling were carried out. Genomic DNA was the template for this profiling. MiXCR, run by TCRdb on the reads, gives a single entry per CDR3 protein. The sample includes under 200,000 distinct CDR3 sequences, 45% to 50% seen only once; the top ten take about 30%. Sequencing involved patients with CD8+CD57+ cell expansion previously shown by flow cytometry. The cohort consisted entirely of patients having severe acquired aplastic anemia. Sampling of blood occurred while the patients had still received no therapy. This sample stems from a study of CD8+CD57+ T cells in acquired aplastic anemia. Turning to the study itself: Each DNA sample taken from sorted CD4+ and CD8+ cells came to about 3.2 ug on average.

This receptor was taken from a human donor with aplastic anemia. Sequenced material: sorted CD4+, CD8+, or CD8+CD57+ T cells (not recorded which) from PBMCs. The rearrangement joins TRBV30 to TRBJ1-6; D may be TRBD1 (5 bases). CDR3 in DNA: TGTGCCTGGACTATATTTGGGGGTAGTTTTTCACCCCTCCACTTT. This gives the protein CAWTIFGGSFSPLHF.